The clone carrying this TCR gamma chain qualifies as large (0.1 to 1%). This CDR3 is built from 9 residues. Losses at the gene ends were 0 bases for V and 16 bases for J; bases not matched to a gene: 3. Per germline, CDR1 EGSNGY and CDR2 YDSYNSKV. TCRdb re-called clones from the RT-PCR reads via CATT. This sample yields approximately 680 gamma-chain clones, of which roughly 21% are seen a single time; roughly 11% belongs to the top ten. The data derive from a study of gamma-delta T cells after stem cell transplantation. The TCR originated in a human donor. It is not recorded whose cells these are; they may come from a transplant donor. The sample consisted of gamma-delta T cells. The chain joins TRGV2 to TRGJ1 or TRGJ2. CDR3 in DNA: TGTGCCACCTGGGACGGGCTGCTCTTT. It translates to CATWDGLLF.